A selection of T cell receptor beta chains follows, all from one sample in a study of T cells after yellow fever vaccination. TCRdb ran MiXCR on the 5' RACE reads and lists one entry per CDR3 protein. The sample gives 300,000 to 350,000 distinct CDR3 sequences, roughly 10% of which show up once; about 3.3% is in the top ten. The sequencing here drew on CD4+ T cells sorted from PBMCs, taken 45 days after the yellow fever booster vaccination. The receptors were gathered from a man between 18 and 35 years old who received the YFV17D yellow fever vaccine. The CDR3 runs from the conserved cysteine through the conserved F or W.

V gene	J gene	CDR3 protein
TRBV4-3	TRBJ2-3	CASSHSRGLADTQYF
TRBV7-2	TRBJ2-3	CASSLDGQTRGATDTQYF
TRBV3-1	TRBJ1-2	CASSVLAEGYGYTF
TRBV7-2	TRBJ2-7	CASDEWGFLGGQYF
TRBV4-2	TRBJ2-7	CASSQDWFTNRAYEQYF
TRBV12-3/TRBV12-4	TRBJ2-4	CASSLSPGLAKNIQYF
TRBV11-2	TRBJ2-5	CASSLGGTVQETQYF
TRBV24-1	TRBJ2-3	CATSDPPGLAGGSDTQYF
TRBV7-3	TRBJ2-2	CASSPTGLTGELFF
TRBV30	TRBJ1-2	CAWSKGMGYTF
TRBV20-1	TRBJ2-7	CSARDPSGGFNYEQYF
TRBV2	TRBJ2-3	CASILGGGTDTQYF
TRBV28	TRBJ1-6	CASSQRTGFNSPLHF
TRBV7-9	TRBJ1-1	CASSPGGILSEAFF
TRBV10-3	TRBJ2-3	CAISESLASGTQYF
TRBV9	TRBJ2-5	CASSVGVAHGETQYF
TRBV15	TRBJ2-4	CATSRGQAKNIQYF
TRBV7-2	TRBJ1-4	CASSLVTFGEKLFF
TRBV9	TRBJ2-7	CASSVEVTRHGTGEQYF
TRBV5-4	TRBJ2-3	CASSIRLAGGSDTQYF
TRBV11-2	TRBJ2-5	CASRGTSGGSMRTQYF
TRBV18	TRBJ1-6	CASSPPSGGPFNSPLHF
TRBV7-9	TRBJ1-4	CASSEGARSEKLFF
TRBV9	TRBJ2-7	CASSGTSSSYEQYF
TRBV7-2	TRBJ2-7	CASSYGMVRDEQYF
TRBV4-3	TRBJ1-1	CASSQGAVPNTEAFF
TRBV12-3/TRBV12-4	TRBJ2-2	CASSLIGGGELFF
TRBV20-1	TRBJ1-1	CSARTGTVAFF
TRBV10-3	TRBJ2-1	CAISEPGGVAAYNEQFF
TRBV24-1	TRBJ1-5	CATGYQPQRF
TRBV5-1	TRBJ2-3	CASSLGGTGGLTDTQYF
TRBV5-1	TRBJ2-3	CASSPLSGADTQYF
TRBV11-2	TRBJ1-4	CASSLWGFTNEKLFF
TRBV7-9	TRBJ1-6	CASSPPGRGNSPLHF
TRBV5-6	TRBJ2-3	CASSWLADTQYF
TRBV28	TRBJ1-2	CASYPAIGQGAFYGYTF
TRBV24-1	TRBJ2-1	CATSDLGRGNEQFF
TRBV18	TRBJ1-4	CASSPLLATNEKLFF
TRBV27	TRBJ1-1	CASSFRSGGNTEAFF
TRBV20-1	TRBJ2-4	CSASFRLDVAKNIQYF